The 7 T cell receptor beta chains reported below all come from one sample, sequenced in a study of blood T cell repertoires in COVID-19. Assay: immunoSEQ multiplex PCR; the TCRdb copy retains only in-frame clones and omits some. In the table there are more than 300,000 clones, more than 85% of which are singletons. Sequenced: PBMCs or T cells enriched from blood (not recorded which). The receptors were sampled from a woman aged 30 to 39 who had been exposed to COVID-19.

The chain has TRBV19 and TRBJ1-1; no definite D call. CDR1 and CDR2 from the germline V gene are LNHDA and SQIVND (reference sequence). The ends were cut back, 5 bases at V and 0 bases at J, with 13 bases in the middle. The CDR3 covers 15 residues. CDR3 region: CASSLRREMNTEAFF. CDR3 nucleotide sequence: TGTGCCAGTAGTCTTCGTAGGGAGATGAACACTGAAGCTTTCTTT. The whole variable domain, remainder taken from reference TRBV19 and TRBJ1-1, is DGGITQSPKYLFRKEGQNVTLSCEQNLNHDAMYWYRQDPGQGLRLIYYSQIVNDFQKGDIAEGYSVSREKKESFPLTVTSAQKNPTAFYLCASSLRREMNTEAFFGQGTRLTVV.

The V gene is TRBV10-3, the J gene TRBJ1-1; D call uncertain. V shed 8 bases and J shed 4 bases, with 17 bases lying between them. CDR1 is ENHRY, CDR2 SYGVKD, per germline. This CDR3 is built from 14 residues. CDR3 DNA sequence: TGTGCCATCCGCCTGTCGAACGGTGGCACTGAAGCTTTCTTT. Encoded protein: CAIRLSNGGTEAFF.

The rearrangement joins TRBV5-1 to TRBJ1-1, with TRBD1 matching 8 bases. The germline V gene has CDR1 SGHRS and CDR2 YFSETQ. The CDR3 is made up of 15 amino acids. With V trimmed by 4 bases and J by 1 base, 6 bases remained unmatched. Here the CDR3 DNA reads TGCGCCAGCAGCGCAGACAGGGGCTGGAACACTGAAGCTTTCTTT. Its translation is CASSADRGWNTEAFF.

The chain uses TRBV30 and TRBJ1-2; 9 nucleotides agree with TRBD1. The CDR3 sequence is 12 residues long. V lost 4 bases and J lost 10; bases outside the gene matches: 7. Germline V gene data show CDR1 as GTSNPN and CDR2 as SVGIG (reference sequence). CDR3 sequence reads: CAWMFGTGSYTF. In DNA, the CDR3 is TGTGCCTGGATGTTCGGGACAGGGTCCTACACCTTC.

The chain links TRBV4-1 to TRBJ2-1; 7 bases map to TRBD2. Germline assignment: CDR1 MGHRA and CDR2 YSYEKL. Trimming took 2 bases from V and 4 from J; bases not matched to a gene: 5. The CDR3 extends over 15 amino acids. The chain's CDR3 is CASSQLAVQYNEQFF. In DNA form, the CDR3 reads TGCGCCAGCAGCCAACTAGCGGTGCAGTACAATGAGCAGTTCTTC.

This clone came up once. The chain joins TRBV11-3 to TRBJ2-3, with 10 positions matching TRBD1. There are 15 residues in the CDR3. V shed 3 bases and J 1 base; nucleotides not matched to a gene: 1. Germline loops: CDR1 SGHNT, CDR2 YENEEA. CDR3 sequence: CASSFGQGGTDTQYF. In nucleotides, the CDR3 is TGTGCCAGCAGCTTCGGACAGGGGGGCACAGATACGCAGTATTTT.

The rearrangement joins TRBV11-2 to TRBJ2-1, with 10 bases identical to TRBD1. CDR1 is SGHAT, CDR2 FQNNGV, per germline. Losses at the gene ends were 5 bases for V and 7 bases for J; bases not matched to a gene: 2. The CDR3 length is 13 residues. The CDR3 reads CASSEDRGNEQFF. CDR3 DNA sequence: TGTGCCAGCAGCGAGGACAGGGGGAATGAGCAGTTCTTC.